The TCR beta chain under discussion was sequenced for a study of T cell responses to AZD1222 COVID-19 vaccine. Study observations and caveats: In a largely white British group with more females than males, clonal diversity was possibly underestimated.

A remark on this clone: No antigen is known for it.

Measured with immunoSEQ multiplex PCR; TCRdb has only the in-frame clones, and not every one. The profile covers about 270,000 clones, with roughly 93% appearing a single time and 0.55% taken by the ten largest. This CDR3 is 13 amino acids long. Trimming took 0 bases from V and 16 from J, leaving 14 bases between them. CDR1 is SGHRS and CDR2 is YFSETQ in the germline V gene. Pooling of second doses given at about 4 or about 12 weeks was done. Sequenced material: peripheral blood, taken 28 days after the second AZD1222 dose. This receptor was obtained from an adult who received the AZD1222 COVID-19 vaccine. The chain is built from TRBV5-1 and TRBJ1-6, with D maybe TRBD1 (6 bases). For the CDR3, the DNA is TGCGCCAGCAGCTTGGCAGGGGCGTCCACACTCCACTTT. Translation gives CASSLAGASTLHF.